The next 24 T cell receptor beta chains were all read from a single sample in a study of CD8 T cells in ankylosing spondylitis. Study-level findings and limits: Characteristic of ankylosing spondylitis blood, it appeared, was a TCR beta motif comprising 7 to 9 highly homologous variants.

MiXCR, applied by TCRdb to the 5' RACE reads, yields one record per CDR3 protein. Here the sample spans about 800,000 distinct CDR3 sequences, 12% being singletons. These receptors' targets are unknown. The specimen sequenced was blood, either unsorted or a sorted T cell fraction (not recorded which). These receptors were collected from a male donor with ankylosing spondylitis.

The rearrangement uses TRBV12-5 and TRBJ1-2; a possible D gene is TRBD1 (6 bases). The length of the CDR3 is 12 residues. Germline loops: CDR1 LGHNT, CDR2 FRNRAP. Trimming left V 3 bases short and J 7 bases short, with 9 bases between. The CDR3 DNA is TGTGCTAGTGGTTTCGACAGGAGTGGCTACACCTTC. It encodes CASGFDRSGYTF.

In this sample, this clonotype turned up many times. The chain joins TRBV20-1 to TRBJ2-7; possible D gene TRBD1, 7 bases. The V and J ends lost 5 bases and 1 base respectively, with 15 bases between them. Germline V gene data show CDR1 as DFQATT and CDR2 as SNEGSKA (reference sequence). The CDR3 consists of 14 residues. CDR3 coding DNA: TGCAGTGCTTCTAGACAGGGAGGATCCTACGAGCAGTACTTC. Its protein is CSASRQGGSYEQYF.

This clonotype was recorded a few times. The chain joins TRBV4-2 to TRBJ2-1; D is uncertain. V was trimmed by 0 bases and J by 2 bases, leaving 8 bases between them. CDR3 length: 15 amino acids. From germline, CDR1 is LGHNA and CDR2 YNFKEQ. The CDR3 spells CASSQDSMPYNEQFF. The CDR3 DNA follows: TGTGCCAGCAGCCAAGATTCCATGCCCTACAATGAGCAGTTCTTC.

The V gene is TRBV4-2, the J gene TRBJ2-2, with 14 bases aligning to TRBD2. The trim removed 7 bases at V and 6 bases at J, leaving 10 bases unmatched. In germline, CDR1 is LGHNA, CDR2 YNFKEQ. The CDR3 covers 17 residues. CDR3: CASNLGLAGVGPGELFF. In nucleotides, the CDR3 is TGTGCCAGCAACCTGGGACTAGCGGGAGTAGGGCCCGGGGAGCTGTTTTTT.

This chain uses TRBV7-2 with TRBJ1-4; 7 bases match TRBD1. This CDR3 spans 14 amino acids. The germline V gene encodes CDR1 SGHTA and CDR2 FQGNSA. V lost 2 bases and J lost 6; bases outside the gene matches: 3. In DNA, the CDR3 is TGTGCCAGCAGCTTACAGGGGGAGGATGAAAAACTGTTTTTT. Residues: CASSLQGEDEKLFF.

This clonotype was recorded a few times. The chain combines TRBV4-2 with TRBJ2-2, with 13 bases identical to TRBD2. The CDR3 covers 15 residues. Germline V gives CDR1 LGHNA, CDR2 YNFKEQ. Trimming took 2 bases from V and 10 from J; bases not matched to a gene: 4. The DNA for the CDR3 is TGTGCCAGCAGCCAATCCGGGACTAGCGGGAAGGAGCTGTTTTTT. Its protein product is CASSQSGTSGKELFF.

This clonotype showed up just a few times. The rearrangement uses TRBV7-8 and TRBJ2-7; possible D gene TRBD2, 6 bases. From germline, CDR1 is SGHVS and CDR2 FQNEAQ. V was pared by 6 bases and J by 0 bases, with 15 bases between. The CDR3 has 15 residues. The chain's CDR3 is CASSSKRVSSYEQYF. DNA of the CDR3: TGTGCCAGCAGTTCCAAGCGGGTTTCCTCCTACGAGCAGTACTTC.

The J gene is TRBJ2-3, the V gene TRBV28; 8 bases are a match to TRBD2. Trimming at V came to 4 bases and at J to 4 bases, leaving 10 bases not matched to a gene. CDR3 length: 16 residues. Germline lookup yields CDR1 MDHEN and CDR2 SYDVKM. CDR3: CASSSGGATEADTQYF. DNA for the CDR3: TGTGCCAGCAGTTCGGGGGGGGCCACGGAGGCAGATACGCAGTATTTT.

This rearrangement joins TRBV4-1 to TRBJ1-1; no clear D gene. Looked up from germline, CDR1 is MGHRA and CDR2 is YSYEKL. The CDR3 length is 15 residues. Trimming left V 1 base short and J 5 bases short, with 14 bases between. The DNA of the CDR3 is TGCGCCAGCAGCCAAGCCAGACCTTTAGCTACTGAAGCTTTCTTT. It codes for CASSQARPLATEAFF.

This clonotype has more than one count but fewer than ten. CDR3 amino acids: CASSQEASVSYEQYF. The CDR3 DNA reads as TGTGCCAGCAGCCAAGAGGCTAGCGTGTCCTACGAGCAGTACTTC. The chain employs TRBV3-1 and TRBJ2-7; perhaps TRBD2 as D (6 bases). The V end was cut by 0 bases, the J end by 1 base, with 10 bases between. Looked up from germline, CDR1 is LGHDT and CDR2 is YNNKEL (reference sequence). The CDR3 length is 15 residues.

The chain employs TRBV9 and TRBJ2-1, with D possibly TRBD2 on 6 matching bases. Germline V gene sequence: CDR1 SGDLS, CDR2 YYNGEE. V was cut by 0 bases and J by 1 base, with 8 bases left in between. The CDR3 is 15 residues long. CDR3 region: CASSVAAGSYNEQFF. The DNA of the CDR3 is TGTGCCAGCAGCGTAGCGGCGGGATCCTACAATGAGCAGTTCTTC.

This chain links TRBV20-1 with TRBJ2-7; no clear D. The CDR3 has 12 residues. CDR1 and CDR2 (germline): DFQATT, SNEGSKA (reference sequence). The ends were cut back, 2 bases at V and 2 bases at J, with 7 bases in the middle. The CDR3 here is CSARNSPYEQYF. In DNA, the CDR3 is TGCAGTGCTAGAAACAGTCCCTACGAGCAGTACTTC.

The gene calls are TRBV4-3 and TRBJ2-7; TRBD2 aligns across 12 bases. The CDR3 sequence is 17 residues long. Losses at the gene ends were 3 bases for V and 2 bases for J; bases not matched to a gene: 8. The germline gives CDR1 LGHNA, CDR2 YSLEER. The DNA for the CDR3 is TGCGCCAGCAGCCACAGATCCCTAGCGGGAGGGCCCTACGAGCAGTACTTC. This codes for CASSHRSLAGGPYEQYF.

This clonotype was observed many times. The rearrangement links TRBV5-1 to TRBJ2-3; maybe TRBD1 (5 bases). This CDR3 region has 14 residues. Deletions cut 3 bases from V and 4 bases from J, with 12 bases between. In germline, CDR1 is SGHRS, CDR2 YFSETQ. Here the CDR3 reads CASSSQGNSDTQYF. The DNA for the CDR3 is TGCGCCAGCAGCTCTCAGGGAAATTCAGATACGCAGTATTTT.

With respect to this clonotype: The junction and the germline gene differ at one end; a read error may be behind it. The CDR3 loop is CTLTTNSGYTF. CDR3 DNA sequence: TGCACCTTAACGACTAACTCTGGCTACACCTTC. The chain couples TRBV20-1 to TRBJ1-2; no reliable D call. CDR3 length: 11 residues. Germline V lookup: CDR1 DFQATT, CDR2 SNEGSKA (reference sequence).

V gene TRBV7-9 combines with J gene TRBJ1-2; D gene uncertain. Germline-derived CDR1 and CDR2 are SEHNR and FQNEAQ (reference sequence). The CDR3 length is 14 residues. V shed 1 base and J shed 4 bases, with 10 bases lying between them. In DNA, the CDR3 is TGTGCCAGCAGCTTAGGGACGGAGATCTATGGCTACACCTTC. Translated: CASSLGTEIYGYTF. The whole variable domain, filled in from reference TRBV7-9 and TRBJ1-2, reads DTGVSQNPRHKITKRGQNVTFRCDPISEHNRLYWYRQTLGQGPEFLTYFQNEAQLEKSRLLSDRFSAERPKGSFSTLEIQRTEQGDSAMYLCASSLGTEIYGYTFGSGTRLTVV.

This clonotype was recorded a few times. V and J are TRBV10-3 and TRBJ2-1; weak D call: TRBD2 (6 bases). Germline V gene data show CDR1 as ENHRY and CDR2 as SYGVKD. The V and J ends lost 10 bases and 4 bases respectively, with 17 bases between them. The CDR3 is made up of 14 amino acids. The CDR3 spells CATTITGAYNEQFF. In nucleotides, the CDR3 is TGTGCCACCACTATTACGGGAGCTTACAATGAGCAGTTCTTC.

This chain connects TRBV10-3 to TRBJ1-1; the D gene is possibly TRBD1 (5 bases). The CDR3 length is 15 residues. The V gene's germline CDR1 is ENHRY and CDR2 SYGVKD. The V end lost 10 bases, the J end lost 1 base, and 19 bases lay between the germline ends. The CDR3 reads CATAMFRGSNTEAFF. CDR3 in DNA: TGTGCCACAGCTATGTTTAGGGGATCGAACACTGAAGCTTTCTTT.

The CDR3: CASSPSDRSYNEQFF. The CDR3 DNA reads as TGTGCCAGCAGCCCTTCGGATCGCTCCTACAATGAGCAGTTCTTC. The rearrangement links TRBV7-2 to TRBJ2-1, with unresolved D. With 5 bases removed from V and 0 bases from J, the gap between germline ends came to 11 bases. The CDR3 length is 15 residues. CDR1 and CDR2 from the germline V gene are SGHTA and FQGNSA.

This clonotype was counted at least ten times. The chain recombines TRBV4-1 with TRBJ2-3, with 12 bases identical to TRBD2. Trimming took 4 bases from V and 4 from J; bases not matched to a gene: 9. The CDR3 has 17 residues. Germline CDR1 reads MGHRA; CDR2 reads YSYEKL. CDR3 protein: CASSRRLAGVSADTQYF. In nucleotides, the CDR3 is TGCGCCAGCAGCCGAAGACTAGCGGGAGTGTCTGCAGATACGCAGTATTTT.

The chain couples TRBV14 to TRBJ2-7; TRBD2 might be the D (5 bases). This CDR3 has 14 amino acids. Trimming removed 3 bases from V and 4 bases from J, with 13 bases in between. CDR1 is SGHDN and CDR2 is FVKESK in the germline V gene. In nucleotides, the CDR3 is TGTGCCAGCAGCCAGACTAACGGGAATTACGAGCAGTACTTC. This codes for CASSQTNGNYEQYF. Full variable domain (rest looked up from reference TRBV14 and TRBJ2-7): EAGVTQFPSHSVIEKGQTVTLRCDPISGHDNLYWYRRVMGKEIKFLLHFVKESKQDESGMPNNRFLAERTGGTYSTLKVQPAELEDSGVYFCASSQTNGNYEQYFGPGTRLTVT.

This clonotype was counted between two and nine times. The CDR3 region has the DNA TGTGCCAGCTCACCACCCCCAGGGTGGTCTTACGAGCAGTACTTC. This sequence encodes CASSPPPGWSYEQYF. The chain carries TRBV18 and TRBJ2-7; a weak D match, TRBD1 (5 bases). In germline, CDR1 is KGHSH, CDR2 LQKENI. The length of the CDR3 is 15 residues. The V end was cut by 0 bases, the J end by 4 bases, with 13 bases between. Together with reference TRBV18 and TRBJ2-7, the CDR3 gives the full variable domain: NAGVMQNPRHLVRRRGQEARLRCSPMKGHSHVYWYRQLPEEGLKFMVYLQKENIIDESGMPKERFSAEFPKEGPSILRIQQVVRGDSAAYFCASSPPPGWSYEQYFGPGTRLTVT.

The genes are TRBV2 and TRBJ2-1; 10 bases are a match to TRBD2. V trimming: 1 base; J trimming: 14 bases; junction bases outside the gene matches: 8. The CDR3 has 14 residues. Germline values: CDR1 SNHLY, CDR2 FYNNEI. CDR3 protein: CASSEGTSGDREFF. The CDR3 nucleotides are TGTGCCAGCAGTGAAGGTACTAGCGGGGACCGGGAGTTCTTC.

This clonotype was counted at least ten times. The J gene is TRBJ2-1, the V gene TRBV29-1, with D unclear. Between the trimmed V and J ends, which lost 5 bases and 6 bases, there was a span of 17 bases. CDR1 is SQVTM, CDR2 ANQGSEA, per germline. The CDR3 length is 14 residues. The CDR3 coding sequence is TGCAGCGTTTCTCGGCAGGTCATGGCCAATGAGCAGTTCTTC. This encodes CSVSRQVMANEQFF.